This T cell receptor beta chain was sequenced for a study of early T cells in non-severe SARS-CoV-2 infection. Study-wide findings and caveats: The study's VDJdb matching favored anti-spike CD8 responses and missed private and CD4 specificities.

About this clonotype itself: Its matching antigen is unknown.

Unique molecular identifiers (one per individual cDNA molecule) were attached. TCRdb re-derived calls from the 5' RACE reads in MiXCR, one entry per CDR3 protein. The data show approximately 27,000 distinct CDR3 sequences, about 6.1% seen once. The CDR3 runs 15 residues. The V gene end was trimmed by 4 bases and the J gene end by 4 bases; junction bases not matched to a gene: 7. Looked up from germline, CDR1 is LNHDA and CDR2 is SQIVND (reference sequence). Sequenced material: whole blood. The TCR sequence derives from an adult who was a healthcare worker with PCR-confirmed SARS-CoV-2 infection or an uninfected control (not recorded which). The chain employs TRBV19 and TRBJ2-4; 7 bases are shared with TRBD1. CDR3 nucleotide sequence: TGTGCCAGTAGTACGAGGACAGGAAAAAAAAACATTCAGTACTTC. The encoded protein is CASSTRTGKKNIQYF.